A single sample is the source of the 32 T cell receptor beta chains below, sequenced in a study of cytomegalovirus exposure and HLA in healthy donors. Method: immunoSEQ multiplex PCR; TCRdb's copy keeps in-frame clones and lacks some. In the table there are about 160,000 clones, roughly 89% of which are singletons. The sample taken for sequencing was PBMCs. Receptors were obtained from a woman aged 18-30 years in good health and CMV-seropositive.

The chain is built from TRBV13 and TRBJ2-3; 11 bases match TRBD2. CDR1 and CDR2 from the germline V gene are PRHDT and FYEKMQ (reference sequence). The CDR3 sequence is 17 residues long. The J segment lost 0 bases and the V segment lost 0 bases, leaving 2 bases of the junction unmatched. The CDR3 loop reads CASSLGLAGASTDTQYF. The CDR3 DNA is TGTGCCAGCAGCTTAGGACTAGCGGGGGCTAGCACAGATACGCAGTATTTT. The whole variable domain, filled in from reference TRBV13 and TRBJ2-3, reads AAGVIQSPRHLIKEKRETATLKCYPIPRHDTVYWYQQGPGQDPQFLISFYEKMQSDKGSIPDRFSAQQFSDYHSELNMSSLELGDSALYFCASSLGLAGASTDTQYFGPGTRLTVL.

The genes are TRBV10-3 and TRBJ2-7; 8 nucleotides agree with TRBD1. Trimming at V came to 5 bases and at J to 3 bases, leaving 9 bases not matched to a gene. The CDR3 sequence is 15 residues long. Germline lookup yields CDR1 ENHRY and CDR2 SYGVKD. Written as DNA, the CDR3 is TGTGCCATCAGTAAGGGACAGGTCGTCAACTACGAGCAGTACTTC. Protein product: CAISKGQVVNYEQYF.

The chain carries TRBV5-6 and TRBJ2-3; 11 positions match TRBD1. After removal of 3 bases from V and 6 bases from J, the junction contained 0 bases not matched to a gene. The germline V gene encodes CDR1 SGHDT and CDR2 YYEEEE. The CDR3 is made up of 13 amino acids. CDR3 DNA sequence: TGTGCCAGCAGCTGGGACAGGGGGGATACGCAGTATTTT. This sequence encodes CASSWDRGDTQYF. The whole variable domain, filled in from reference TRBV5-6 and TRBJ2-3, reads DAGVTQSPTHLIKTRGQQVTLRCSPKSGHDTVSWYQQALGQGPQFIFQYYEEEERQRGNFPDRFSGHQFPNYSSELNVNALLLGDSALYLCASSWDRGDTQYFGPGTRLTVL.

The rearrangement uses TRBV9 and TRBJ2-1, with 13 nucleotides matching TRBD2. The germline V gene encodes CDR1 SGDLS and CDR2 YYNGEE. The V segment lost 4 bases and the J segment 3 bases; nucleotides outside the gene matches: 1. The CDR3 is 15 amino acids. DNA for the CDR3: TGTGCCAGCAGCCGGACTAGCGGGAGCTACAATGAGCAGTTCTTC. Its protein is CASSRTSGSYNEQFF.

This chain links TRBV11-2 with TRBJ2-7; 9 nucleotides agree with TRBD2. The CDR3 loop spans 15 amino acids. With 2 bases clipped from V and 3 bases from J, the junction kept 5 bases outside the gene matches. The germline gives CDR1 SGHAT, CDR2 FQNNGV. The chain's CDR3 is CASSLSASGNYEQYF. Here the CDR3 DNA reads TGTGCCAGCAGCTTAAGTGCTAGCGGGAACTACGAGCAGTACTTC.

The chain employs TRBV5-5 and TRBJ2-7; no clear D gene. Germline loops: CDR1 SGHKS, CDR2 YYEKEE (reference sequence). CDR3 length: 12 amino acids. Trimming pared 2 bases from V and 5 bases from J, leaving 8 bases between. CDR3 sequence: CASSFYRDEQYF. The DNA of the CDR3 is TGTGCCAGCAGCTTCTACAGAGACGAGCAGTACTTC.

The chain carries TRBV5-1 and TRBJ1-2; D remains ambiguous. With 2 bases removed from V and 0 bases from J, the gap between germline ends came to 5 bases. Germline loops: CDR1 SGHRS, CDR2 YFSETQ. The CDR3 contains 13 residues. CDR3 sequence (DNA): TGCGCCAGCAGCTTATTAGCTAACTATGGCTACACCTTC. It encodes CASSLLANYGYTF.

A few counts support this clone. The chain couples TRBV19 to TRBJ2-7; TRBD1 is a possible D gene (5 bases). V shed 0 bases and J shed 1 base, with 7 bases lying between them. From germline, CDR1 is LNHDA and CDR2 SQIVND (reference sequence). This CDR3 is built from 14 residues. CDR3 sequence: CASSIDPGSYEQYF. In DNA, the CDR3 is TGTGCCAGTAGTATAGATCCAGGGTCCTACGAGCAGTACTTC. The full variable domain, its missing parts supplied by reference TRBV19 and TRBJ2-7, is DGGITQSPKYLFRKEGQNVTLSCEQNLNHDAMYWYRQDPGQGLRLIYYSQIVNDFQKGDIAEGYSVSREKKESFPLTVTSAQKNPTAFYLCASSIDPGSYEQYFGPGTRLTVT.

The rearrangement links TRBV30 to TRBJ2-7; 8 bases align to TRBD2. The V gene end was trimmed by 1 base and the J gene end by 2 bases; junction bases not matched to a gene: 16. Germline values: CDR1 GTSNPN, CDR2 SVGIG (reference sequence). The CDR3 runs 18 residues. CDR3 sequence reads: CAWSALGLAGGRTYEQYF. CDR3 nucleotides: TGTGCCTGGAGTGCCTTGGGGTTGGCGGGAGGCCGAACCTACGAGCAGTACTTC.

The CDR3 DNA reads as TGTGCCTGGACTAGCGGGAGTTTTGAGACCCAGTACTTC. Its translation: CAWTSGSFETQYF. The rearrangement joins TRBV30 to TRBJ2-5, with TRBD2 matching 10 bases. J gave up 5 bases and V 4 bases, and 4 bases lay outside the gene matches. The CDR3 has 13 amino acids. Per the germline V gene, CDR1 is GTSNPN and CDR2 is SVGIG (reference sequence).

V and J are TRBV18 and TRBJ2-4, with 7 nucleotides matching TRBD1. Germline CDR1 is KGHSH and CDR2 is LQKENI. CDR3 size: 15 residues. V lost 0 bases, J lost 3 bases, and 2 bases stayed unmatched. This chain's CDR3 is CASSPPWDSKNIQYF. The CDR3 DNA follows: TGTGCCAGCTCACCACCGTGGGACAGCAAAAACATTCAGTACTTC.

This clone was recorded only once. This rearrangement joins TRBV28 to TRBJ2-7, with TRBD1 matching over 10 bases. Germline V CDR1 and CDR2: MDHEN, SYDVKM. Trimming at V came to 6 bases and at J to 5 bases, leaving 7 bases not matched to a gene. CDR3 length equals 14 residues. CDR3 bases: TGTGCCAGCAGGGCCGTGGACAGGGGGAACGAGCAGTACTTC. It codes for CASRAVDRGNEQYF.

The CDR3: CASSYSGGFTDTQYF. Here the CDR3 DNA reads TGTGCCAGCAGTTACAGCGGGGGATTCACAGATACGCAGTATTTT. The V and J genes are TRBV27 and TRBJ2-3, with TRBD2 matching 8 bases. Unmatched junction bases numbered 5, after V lost 4 bases and J lost 2 bases. The CDR3 runs to 15 residues. Germline assignment: CDR1 MNHEY and CDR2 SMNVEV (reference sequence).

The chain employs TRBV10-3 and TRBJ2-2, with 9 positions matching TRBD2. The CDR3 extends over 16 amino acids. Trimming cost V 3 bases and J 4 bases; bases outside gene matches: 6. Germline loops: CDR1 ENHRY, CDR2 SYGVKD. The CDR3 DNA sequence: TGTGCCATCAGTGATGGGCTAGCGGGAAGCACCGGGGAGCTGTTTTTT. As protein: CAISDGLAGSTGELFF.

This chain joins TRBV7-2 and TRBJ2-1; 7 bases fit TRBD2. This CDR3 has 15 amino acids. V dropped 6 bases and J dropped 7; count of bases not matched to a gene: 12. Germline lookup yields CDR1 SGHTA and CDR2 FQGNSA. The CDR3 sequence: CASSQSGNWGNEQFF. In DNA, the CDR3 is TGTGCCAGCAGTCAGAGCGGGAATTGGGGGAATGAGCAGTTCTTC.

The chain is built from TRBV7-6 and TRBJ2-7, with 7 bases matching TRBD2. Germline loops: CDR1 SGHVS, CDR2 FNYEAQ. The CDR3 length is 13 residues. Germline trimming cut 6 bases from V and 4 bases from J; bases unmatched to any gene: 6. The CDR3 region is CASSPSGGYEQYF. The CDR3 nucleotides read TGTGCCAGCAGTCCTAGCGGCGGATACGAGCAGTACTTC.

The V and J genes are TRBV2 and TRBJ2-1; D is possibly TRBD2 (5 bases). Germline CDR1 reads SNHLY; CDR2 reads FYNNEI. There are 11 residues in the CDR3. Trimming cost V 11 bases and J 3 bases, with 8 bases left between them. The CDR3 sequence is CAVRGYNEQFF. The CDR3 region has the DNA TGTGCCGTTCGGGGCTACAATGAGCAGTTCTTC.

J is TRBJ1-1 and V is TRBV10-3; D remains ambiguous. The germline gives CDR1 ENHRY, CDR2 SYGVKD. V dropped 0 bases and J dropped 5 bases, with 7 bases sitting between them. The CDR3 length is 13 residues. The CDR3 nucleotides are TGTGCCATCAGTGAGTCAGCGGGGACTGAAGCTTTCTTT. Its translation: CAISESAGTEAFF.

V gene TRBV6-5 combines with J gene TRBJ1-2; TRBD1 aligns across 10 bases. The V gene end was trimmed by 9 bases and the J gene end by 4 bases; junction bases not matched to a gene: 5. The CDR3 is made up of 13 amino acids. Germline V CDR1 and CDR2: MNHEY, SVGAGI. CDR3 residues: CASGDRGPYGYTF. The CDR3 nucleotides read TGTGCCAGTGGGGACAGGGGACCCTATGGCTACACCTTC.

The chain carries TRBV5-1 and TRBJ2-1, with 10 bases aligning to TRBD2. V shed 0 bases and J 4 bases; nucleotides not matched to a gene: 1. The germline CDR1 and CDR2 sequences are SGHRS and YFSETQ. CDR3 size: 15 residues. CDR3 residues: CASSLEGLAYNEQFF. The CDR3 nucleotides are TGCGCCAGCAGCTTGGAGGGACTAGCGTACAATGAGCAGTTCTTC.

V usage is TRBV2 and J usage is TRBJ2-1, with 9 nucleotides matching TRBD1. The germline CDR1 and CDR2 sequences are SNHLY and FYNNEI. CDR3 size: 15 residues. V gave up 4 bases and J gave up 7 bases; unmatched junction bases: 8. The CDR3 sequence is CASSVGDRAMNEQFF. The CDR3 coding sequence is TGTGCCAGCAGTGTCGGGGACAGGGCGATGAATGAGCAGTTCTTC.

V and J are TRBV11-2 and TRBJ2-3; TRBD2 aligns across 14 bases. Germline loops: CDR1 SGHAT, CDR2 FQNNGV. The trim removed 5 bases at V and 5 bases at J, leaving 12 bases unmatched. This CDR3 comprises 18 residues. CDR3 nucleotides: TGTGCCAGCAGCCAGGGGAGGGGACTAGCGGGAGCTTTAGATACGCAGTATTTT. It codes for CASSQGRGLAGALDTQYF.

This chain joins TRBV4-3 and TRBJ1-4, with 7 bases identical to TRBD1. The trim removed 3 bases at V and 5 bases at J, leaving 3 bases unmatched. CDR3 length: 14 residues. Per germline, CDR1 LGHNA and CDR2 YSLEER. Here the CDR3 DNA reads TGCGCCAGCAGCCAGGGACAGAGAAATGAAAAACTGTTTTTT. Translated, it gives CASSQGQRNEKLFF.

The chain combines TRBV6-6 with TRBJ2-7; 10 bases map to TRBD2. The CDR3 covers 16 residues. In germline, CDR1 is MNHNY, CDR2 SVGAGI (reference sequence). V was clipped by 6 bases and J by 0 bases; unmatched bases: 8. The CDR3 DNA reads TGTGCCAGCAGAACCGGACTAGCGGCCGTCTCCTACGAGCAGTACTTC. This translates into CASRTGLAAVSYEQYF.

In this sample, this clone turned up a few times. CDR3 loop: CASSMRGQGGYEQYF. The CDR3 region has the DNA TGTGCCAGTAGTATGCGGGGACAGGGAGGCTACGAGCAGTACTTC. The J gene is TRBJ2-7, the V gene TRBV19, with 9 bases aligning to TRBD1. This CDR3 comprises 15 residues. Germline assignment: CDR1 LNHDA and CDR2 SQIVND (reference sequence). Germline trimming cut 3 bases from V and 3 bases from J; bases unmatched to any gene: 6.

About this clone itself: The sample carries other DNA sequences with the same CDR3. This chain joins TRBV5-1 and TRBJ2-3; the match to TRBD2 covers 7 bases. The CDR3 is made up of 14 amino acids. Germline lookup yields CDR1 SGHRS and CDR2 YFSETQ. Trimming removed 2 bases from V and 3 bases from J; junction bases left unmatched: 3. As DNA, the CDR3 is TGCGCCAGCAGCTTAAGCGGGGTGACAGATACGCAGTATTTT. Its translation: CASSLSGVTDTQYF.

This rearrangement joins TRBV19 to TRBJ2-5; D unclear. This CDR3 has 13 amino acids. The germline gives CDR1 LNHDA, CDR2 SQIVND (reference sequence). V lost 10 bases, J lost 1 base, and 13 bases lay in between. CDR3 residues: CATLALRQETQYF. In nucleotides, the CDR3 is TGTGCCACCTTAGCATTGCGCCAAGAGACCCAGTACTTC. Filled out from reference TRBV19 and TRBJ2-5, the complete variable domain reads DGGITQSPKYLFRKEGQNVTLSCEQNLNHDAMYWYRQDPGQGLRLIYYSQIVNDFQKGDIAEGYSVSREKKESFPLTVTSAQKNPTAFYLCATLALRQETQYFGPGTRLLVL.

This chain links TRBV4-2 with TRBJ1-1; D possibly corresponds to TRBD1 (5 bases). The germline V and J ends were trimmed by 2 bases and 1 base, with 14 bases remaining between them. The CDR3 consists of 16 residues. CDR1 is LGHNA, CDR2 YNFKEQ, per germline. The chain's CDR3 is CASSQPRTLGNTEAFF. The CDR3 DNA reads as TGTGCCAGCAGCCAACCACGGACACTCGGGAACACTGAAGCTTTCTTT.

The J gene is TRBJ2-1, the V gene TRBV28; no reliable D call. Germline V gene data show CDR1 as MDHEN and CDR2 as SYDVKM. This CDR3 is 12 amino acids long. The CDR3 DNA reads as TGTGCTTTGACTTCATCCTACAATGAGCAGTTCTTC. Encoded protein: CALTSSYNEQFF.

The CDR3 coding sequence is TGTGCCTTAGCATGCTCGGGGGAGCAGTACTTC. Encoded protein: CALACSGEQYF. The chain links TRBV21-1 to TRBJ2-7; TRBD2 is the table's D call, not checked against the DNA. TRBV21-1 is reported as a pseudogene. CDR3 length: 11 amino acids.

This clone was observed a single time. This sequence joins TRBV21-1 and TRBJ2-1; the D call of TRBD2 is as the table states it, not checked on the DNA. TRBV21-1 is a recognized pseudogene. The CDR3 contains 21 residues. The CDR3 here is CASSKARGRDLTQADDNEQFF. The CDR3, as DNA: TGTGCCAGCAGCAAAGCGCGGGGACGGGACTTAACACAAGCGGACGACAATGAGCAGTTCTTC.

The CDR3 region is CASGAPRDRGLVGYTF. In DNA form, the CDR3 reads TGTGCTAGTGGTGCCCCCCGGGACAGGGGTCTGGTTGGCTACACCTTC. The chain employs TRBV12-5 and TRBJ1-2, with 10 positions matching TRBD1. Germline V gene sequence: CDR1 LGHNT, CDR2 FRNRAP. Trimming removed 5 bases from V and 7 bases from J; junction bases left unmatched: 13. The CDR3 consists of 16 residues.